This TCR beta chain appears in the sequencing data of a study of PD-1 blockade in classical Hodgkin lymphoma. This clone has a single count. Its antigen is not known. Germline CDR1 reads MDHEN; CDR2 reads SYDVKM. Trimming took 5 bases from V and 2 from J; bases not matched to a gene: 8. The CDR3 has 15 amino acids. Generated by immunoSEQ multiplex PCR, the TCRdb table keeps only in-frame clones and is missing some. The sample gives roughly 81,000 clones, about 93% of which show up once; 2.6% is in the top ten. Each patient's relapse followed autologous stem cell transplantation, and brentuximab vedotin exposure varied. Complete response, partial response or progressive disease was recorded as best response. General study results and limits: At C4D1, TCR diversity had climbed significantly for CD4+ cells, though not for CD8+ cells. Diminished baseline TCR diversity has been reported in newly diagnosed patients relative to healthy donors. Complete responders entered with baseline diversity on par with newly diagnosed patients, the results showed.

The V gene is TRBV28, the J gene TRBJ2-7, with TRBD1 matching over 8 bases. The sample was peripheral blood mononuclear cells (PBMCs), taken before the second cycle of nivolumab. This clonotype was obtained from a human donor with classical Hodgkin lymphoma. In nucleotides, the CDR3 is TGTGCCAGCAGTACCACGACAGGGGCTCCCTACGAGCAGTACTTC. This encodes CASSTTTGAPYEQYF.